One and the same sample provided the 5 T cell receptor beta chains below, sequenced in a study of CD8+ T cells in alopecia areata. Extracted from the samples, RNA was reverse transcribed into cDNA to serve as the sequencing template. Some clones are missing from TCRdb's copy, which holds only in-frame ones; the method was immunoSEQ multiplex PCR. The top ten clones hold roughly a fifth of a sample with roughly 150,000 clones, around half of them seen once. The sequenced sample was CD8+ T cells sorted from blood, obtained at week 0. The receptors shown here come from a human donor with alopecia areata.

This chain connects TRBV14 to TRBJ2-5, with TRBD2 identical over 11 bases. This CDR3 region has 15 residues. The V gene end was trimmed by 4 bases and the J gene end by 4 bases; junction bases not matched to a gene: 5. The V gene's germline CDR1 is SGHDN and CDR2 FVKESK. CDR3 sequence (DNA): TGTGCCAGCAGCCGACTAGCGGGGTCTATAGAGACCCAGTACTTC. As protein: CASSRLAGSIETQYF.

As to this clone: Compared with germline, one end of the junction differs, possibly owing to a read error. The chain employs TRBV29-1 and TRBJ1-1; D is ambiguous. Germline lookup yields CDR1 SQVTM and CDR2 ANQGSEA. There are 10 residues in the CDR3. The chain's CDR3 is CSAWNPEAFF. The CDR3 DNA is TGCAGCGCCTGGAACCCTGAAGCTTTCTTT.

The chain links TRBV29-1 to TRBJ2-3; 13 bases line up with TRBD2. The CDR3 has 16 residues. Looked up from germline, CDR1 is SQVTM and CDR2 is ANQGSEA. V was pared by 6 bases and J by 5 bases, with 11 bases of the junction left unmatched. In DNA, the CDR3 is TGCAGCGTAAAGACTAGCGGGGGGCCAGTACGAGATACGCAGTATTTT. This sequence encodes CSVKTSGGPVRDTQYF.

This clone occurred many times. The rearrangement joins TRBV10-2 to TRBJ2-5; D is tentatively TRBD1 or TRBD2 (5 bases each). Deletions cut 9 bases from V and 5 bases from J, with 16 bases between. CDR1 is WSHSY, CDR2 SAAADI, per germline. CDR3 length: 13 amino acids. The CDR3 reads CASIRAGGETQYF. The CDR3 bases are TGCGCCAGTATCAGGGCGGGTGGGGAGACCCAGTACTTC.

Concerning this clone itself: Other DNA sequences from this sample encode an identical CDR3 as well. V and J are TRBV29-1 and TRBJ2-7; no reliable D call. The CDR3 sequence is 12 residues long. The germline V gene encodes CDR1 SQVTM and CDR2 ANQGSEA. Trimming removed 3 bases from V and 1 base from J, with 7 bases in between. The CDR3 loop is CSVEGQSYEQYF. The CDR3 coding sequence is TGCAGCGTTGAGGGCCAGTCCTACGAGCAGTACTTC.